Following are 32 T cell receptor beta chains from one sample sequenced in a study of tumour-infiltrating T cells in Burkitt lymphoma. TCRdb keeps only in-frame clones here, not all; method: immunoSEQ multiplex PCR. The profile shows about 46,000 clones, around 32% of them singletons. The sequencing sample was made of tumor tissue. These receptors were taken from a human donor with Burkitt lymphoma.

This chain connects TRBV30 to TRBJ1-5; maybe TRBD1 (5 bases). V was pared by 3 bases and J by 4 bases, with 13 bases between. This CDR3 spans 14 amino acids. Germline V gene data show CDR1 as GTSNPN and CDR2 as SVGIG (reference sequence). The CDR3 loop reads CAWRDPGWNQPQHF. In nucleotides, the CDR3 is TGTGCCTGGAGAGATCCAGGGTGGAATCAGCCCCAGCATTTT.

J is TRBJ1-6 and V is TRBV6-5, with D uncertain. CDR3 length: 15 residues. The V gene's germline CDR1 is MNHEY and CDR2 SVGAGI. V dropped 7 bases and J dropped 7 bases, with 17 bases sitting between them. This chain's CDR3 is CASKGGGRANSPLHF. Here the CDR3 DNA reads TGTGCCAGCAAAGGCGGTGGGCGCGCGAATTCACCCCTCCACTTT.

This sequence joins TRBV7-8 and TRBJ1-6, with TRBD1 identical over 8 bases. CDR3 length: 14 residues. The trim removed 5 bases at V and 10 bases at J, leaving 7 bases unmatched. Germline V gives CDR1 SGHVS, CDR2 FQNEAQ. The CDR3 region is CASSPRDRRSPLHF. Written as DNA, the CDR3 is TGTGCCAGCAGCCCCCGGGACAGGAGATCACCCCTCCACTTT.

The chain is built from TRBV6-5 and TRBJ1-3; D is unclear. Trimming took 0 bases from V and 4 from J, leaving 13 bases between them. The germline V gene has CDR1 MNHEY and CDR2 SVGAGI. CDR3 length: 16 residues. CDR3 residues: CASSYSIVGSGNTIYF. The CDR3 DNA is TGTGCCAGCAGTTACTCGATCGTAGGGTCCGGAAACACCATATATTTT.

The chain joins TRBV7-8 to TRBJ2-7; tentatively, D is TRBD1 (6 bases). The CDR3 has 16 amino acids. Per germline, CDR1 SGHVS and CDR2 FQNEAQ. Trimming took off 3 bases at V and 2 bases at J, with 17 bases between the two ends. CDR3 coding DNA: TGTGCCAGCAGCTTGCCACAGGGCCAGGGACCCTACGAGCAGTACTTC. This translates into CASSLPQGQGPYEQYF.

This CDR3 is CASKIVPGSHNQPQHF. Here the CDR3 DNA reads TGTGCCAGTAAAATCGTCCCGGGGTCCCACAATCAGCCCCAGCATTTT. The chain couples TRBV19 to TRBJ1-5; D is unresolved. Germline lookup yields CDR1 LNHDA and CDR2 SQIVND (reference sequence). Trimming shortened V by 7 bases and J by 3 bases, and 19 bases separated the two germline ends. The CDR3 spans 16 residues.

CDR3 residues: CASKGAGGAFF. The CDR3 DNA follows: TGTGCCAGTAAGGGTGCGGGGGGAGCTTTCTTT. The V gene is TRBV19, the J gene TRBJ1-1; TRBD1 is a possible D gene (5 bases). Germline CDR1 and CDR2: LNHDA and SQIVND (reference sequence). The length of the CDR3 is 11 residues. Trimming stripped 7 bases from V and 10 bases from J, with 13 bases between.

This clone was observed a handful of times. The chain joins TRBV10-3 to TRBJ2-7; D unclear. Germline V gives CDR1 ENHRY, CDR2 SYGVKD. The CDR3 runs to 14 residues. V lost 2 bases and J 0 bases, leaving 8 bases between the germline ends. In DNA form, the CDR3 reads TGTGCCATCAGTGAGCTGGGCAGCTCCTACGAGCAGTACTTC. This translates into CAISELGSSYEQYF.

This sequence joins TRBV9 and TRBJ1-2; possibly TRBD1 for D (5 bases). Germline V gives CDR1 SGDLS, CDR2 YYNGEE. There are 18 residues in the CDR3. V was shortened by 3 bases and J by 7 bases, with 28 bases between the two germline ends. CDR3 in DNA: TGTGCCAGCAGCGACGACAGCAAGACCTCCTCTAACCCCACTGGCTACACCTTC. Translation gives CASSDDSKTSSNPTGYTF.

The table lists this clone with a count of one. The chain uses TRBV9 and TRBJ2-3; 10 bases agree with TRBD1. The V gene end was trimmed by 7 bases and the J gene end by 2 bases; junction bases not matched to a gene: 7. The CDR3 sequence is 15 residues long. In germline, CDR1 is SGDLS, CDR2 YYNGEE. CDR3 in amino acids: CASGDRGRNTDTQYF. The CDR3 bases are TGTGCCAGCGGAGACAGGGGGCGGAACACAGATACGCAGTATTTT.

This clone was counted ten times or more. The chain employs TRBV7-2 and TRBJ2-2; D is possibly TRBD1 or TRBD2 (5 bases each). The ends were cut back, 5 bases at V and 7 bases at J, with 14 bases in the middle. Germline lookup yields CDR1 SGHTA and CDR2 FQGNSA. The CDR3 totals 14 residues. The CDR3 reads CASSLTSTGGELFF. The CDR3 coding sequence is TGTGCCAGCAGCCTCACTAGTACAGGCGGGGAGCTGTTTTTT.

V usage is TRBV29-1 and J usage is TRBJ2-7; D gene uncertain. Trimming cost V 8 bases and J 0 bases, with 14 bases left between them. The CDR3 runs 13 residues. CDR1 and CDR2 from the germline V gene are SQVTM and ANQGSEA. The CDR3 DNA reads TGCAGCACCCTCAGTGGACCCTCCTACGAGCAGTACTTC. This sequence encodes CSTLSGPSYEQYF.

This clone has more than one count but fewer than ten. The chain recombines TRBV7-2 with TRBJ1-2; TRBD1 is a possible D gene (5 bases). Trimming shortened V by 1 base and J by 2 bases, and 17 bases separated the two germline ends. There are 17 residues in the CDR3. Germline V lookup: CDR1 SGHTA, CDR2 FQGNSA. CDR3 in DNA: TGTGCCAGCAGCTTAGAGGTTGGCAGGGCCCGAAACTATGGCTACACCTTC. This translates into CASSLEVGRARNYGYTF. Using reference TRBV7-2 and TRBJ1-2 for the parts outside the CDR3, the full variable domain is GAGVSQSPSNKVTEKGKDVELRCDPISGHTALYWYRQSLGQGLEFLIYFQGNSAPDKSGLPSDRFSAERTGGSVSTLTIQRTQQEDSAVYLCASSLEVGRARNYGYTFGSGTRLTVV.

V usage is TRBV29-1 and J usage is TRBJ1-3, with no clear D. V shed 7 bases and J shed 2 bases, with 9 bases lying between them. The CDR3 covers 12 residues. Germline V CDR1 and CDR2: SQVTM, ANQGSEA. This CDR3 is CSATKTGNTIYF. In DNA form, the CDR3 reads TGCAGCGCCACCAAAACTGGAAACACCATATATTTT.

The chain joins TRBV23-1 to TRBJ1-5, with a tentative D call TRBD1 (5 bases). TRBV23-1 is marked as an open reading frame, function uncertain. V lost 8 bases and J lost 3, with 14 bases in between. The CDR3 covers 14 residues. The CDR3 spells CASGGFGLNQPQHF. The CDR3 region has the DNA TGCGCCAGCGGGGGTTTTGGGCTCAATCAGCCCCAGCATTTT.

CDR3 DNA sequence: TGTGCCAGCAGCTTTAGGGTTGGACACTTTGGAAACACCATATATTTT. Amino acids: CASSFRVGHFGNTIYF. The V and J genes are TRBV5-6 and TRBJ1-3; a possible D gene is TRBD1 (5 bases). This CDR3 region has 16 residues. V gave up 2 bases and J gave up 3 bases, with 15 bases separating them. Germline CDR1 is SGHDT and CDR2 is YYEEEE.

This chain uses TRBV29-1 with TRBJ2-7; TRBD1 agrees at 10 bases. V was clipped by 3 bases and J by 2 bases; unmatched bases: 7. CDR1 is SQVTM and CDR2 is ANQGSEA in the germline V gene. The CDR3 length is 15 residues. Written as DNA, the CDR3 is TGCAGCGTTGATCGGCGGGGACAGGGGACCTACGAGCAGTACTTC. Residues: CSVDRRGQGTYEQYF.

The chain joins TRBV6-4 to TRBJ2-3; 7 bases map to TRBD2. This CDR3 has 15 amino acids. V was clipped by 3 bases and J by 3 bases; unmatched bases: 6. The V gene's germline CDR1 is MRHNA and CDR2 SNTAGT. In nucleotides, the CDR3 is TGTGCCAGCAGTGAATCGGGGGGACGAACAGATACGCAGTATTTT. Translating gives CASSESGGRTDTQYF.

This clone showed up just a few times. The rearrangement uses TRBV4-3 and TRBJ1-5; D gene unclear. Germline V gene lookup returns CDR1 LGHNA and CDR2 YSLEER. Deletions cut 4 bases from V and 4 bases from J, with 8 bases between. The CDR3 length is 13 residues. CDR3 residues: CASSRTVNQPQHF. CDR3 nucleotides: TGCGCCAGCAGCCGGACGGTTAATCAGCCCCAGCATTTT.

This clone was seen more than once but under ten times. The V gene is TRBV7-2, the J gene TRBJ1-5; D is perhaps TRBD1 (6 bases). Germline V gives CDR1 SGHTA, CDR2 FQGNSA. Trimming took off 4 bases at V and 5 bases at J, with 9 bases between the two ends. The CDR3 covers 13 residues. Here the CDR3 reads CASSYGQYQPQHF. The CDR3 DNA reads TGTGCCAGCAGCTACGGACAGTATCAGCCCCAGCATTTT. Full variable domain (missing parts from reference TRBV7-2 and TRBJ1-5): GAGVSQSPSNKVTEKGKDVELRCDPISGHTALYWYRQSLGQGLEFLIYFQGNSAPDKSGLPSDRFSAERTGGSVSTLTIQRTQQEDSAVYLCASSYGQYQPQHFGDGTRLSIL.

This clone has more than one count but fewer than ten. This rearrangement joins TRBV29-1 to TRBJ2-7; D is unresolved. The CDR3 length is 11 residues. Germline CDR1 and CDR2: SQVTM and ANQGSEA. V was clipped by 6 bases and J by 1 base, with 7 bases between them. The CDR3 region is CSVYSSYEQYF. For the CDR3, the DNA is TGCAGCGTGTACAGTTCCTACGAGCAGTACTTC.

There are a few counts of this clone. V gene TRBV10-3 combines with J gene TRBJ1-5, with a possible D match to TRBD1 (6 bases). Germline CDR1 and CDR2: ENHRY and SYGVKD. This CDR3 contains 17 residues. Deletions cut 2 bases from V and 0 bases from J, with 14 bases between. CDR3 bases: TGTGCCATCAGTGAGACAACAGGGACATATAGCAATCAGCCCCAGCATTTT. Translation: CAISETTGTYSNQPQHF.

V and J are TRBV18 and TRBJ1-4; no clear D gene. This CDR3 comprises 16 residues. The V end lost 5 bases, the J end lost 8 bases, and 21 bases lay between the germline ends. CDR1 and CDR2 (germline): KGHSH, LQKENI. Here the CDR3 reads CASSGLVGQRREKLFF. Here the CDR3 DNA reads TGTGCCAGCTCAGGCCTGGTGGGCCAGCGAAGGGAAAAACTGTTTTTT.

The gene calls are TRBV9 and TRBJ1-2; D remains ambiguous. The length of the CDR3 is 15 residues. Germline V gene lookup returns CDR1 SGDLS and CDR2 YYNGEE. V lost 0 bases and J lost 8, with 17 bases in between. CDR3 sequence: CASSVGDGVFEGYTF. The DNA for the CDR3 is TGTGCCAGCAGCGTAGGAGACGGGGTTTTCGAGGGCTACACCTTC.

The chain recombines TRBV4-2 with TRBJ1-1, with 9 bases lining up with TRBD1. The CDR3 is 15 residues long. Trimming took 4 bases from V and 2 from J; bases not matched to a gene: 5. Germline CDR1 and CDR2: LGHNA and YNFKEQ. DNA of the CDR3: TGTGCCAGCAGCCCCCCGGGACAGGGCAACACTGAAGCTTTCTTT. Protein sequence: CASSPPGQGNTEAFF.

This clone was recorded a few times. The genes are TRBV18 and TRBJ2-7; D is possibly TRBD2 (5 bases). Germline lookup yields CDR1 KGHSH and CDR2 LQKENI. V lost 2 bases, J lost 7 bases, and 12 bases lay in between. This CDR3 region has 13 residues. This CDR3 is CASSPEPRREQYF. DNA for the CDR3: TGTGCCAGCTCACCAGAACCGAGGAGGGAGCAGTACTTC.

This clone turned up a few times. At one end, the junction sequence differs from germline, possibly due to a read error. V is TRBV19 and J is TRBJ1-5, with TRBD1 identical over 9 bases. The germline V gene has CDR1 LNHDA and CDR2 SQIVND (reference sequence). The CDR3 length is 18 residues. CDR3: CASSLERDRVGGNQPQHF. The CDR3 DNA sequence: TGTGCCAGTAGTTTAGAAAGGGACAGGGTCGGAGGCAATCAGCCCCAGCATTTT.

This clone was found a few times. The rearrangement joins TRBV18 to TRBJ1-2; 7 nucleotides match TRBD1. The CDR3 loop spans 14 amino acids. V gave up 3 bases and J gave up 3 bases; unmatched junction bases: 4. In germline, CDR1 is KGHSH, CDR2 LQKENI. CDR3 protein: CASSPDREDYGYTF. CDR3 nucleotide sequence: TGTGCCAGCTCACCTGACAGGGAGGACTATGGCTACACCTTC.

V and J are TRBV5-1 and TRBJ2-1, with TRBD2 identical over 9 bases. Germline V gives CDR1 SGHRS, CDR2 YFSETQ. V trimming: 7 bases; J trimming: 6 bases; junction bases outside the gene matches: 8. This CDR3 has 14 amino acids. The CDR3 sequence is CASRRLAGVNEQFF. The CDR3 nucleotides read TGCGCCAGCCGTCGCTTAGCGGGGGTCAATGAGCAGTTCTTC.

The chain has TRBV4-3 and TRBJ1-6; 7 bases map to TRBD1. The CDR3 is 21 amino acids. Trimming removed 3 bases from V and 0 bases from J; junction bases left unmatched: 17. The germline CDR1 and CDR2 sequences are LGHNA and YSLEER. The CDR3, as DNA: TGCGCCAGCAGCCAGAAGACACTCGACAGGCAGGGGGTCTCCTATAATTCACCCCTCCACTTT. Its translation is CASSQKTLDRQGVSYNSPLHF.

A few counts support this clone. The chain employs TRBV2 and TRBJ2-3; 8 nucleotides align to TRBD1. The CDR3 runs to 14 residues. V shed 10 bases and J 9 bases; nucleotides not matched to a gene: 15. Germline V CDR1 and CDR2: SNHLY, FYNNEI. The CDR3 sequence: CATTDRDIGNTQYF. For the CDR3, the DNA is TGTGCCACGACGGACAGGGACATCGGGAACACGCAGTATTTT. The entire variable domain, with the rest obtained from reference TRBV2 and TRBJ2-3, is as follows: EPEVTQTPSHQVTQMGQEVILRCVPISNHLYFYWYRQILGQKVEFLVSFYNNEISEKSEIFDDQFSVERPDGSNFTLKIRSTKLEDSAMYFCATTDRDIGNTQYFGPGTRLTVL.

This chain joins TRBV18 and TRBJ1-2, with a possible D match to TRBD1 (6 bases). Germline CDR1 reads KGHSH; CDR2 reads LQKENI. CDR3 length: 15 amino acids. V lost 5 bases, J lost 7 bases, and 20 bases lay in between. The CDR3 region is CASSVNGGAPTGYTF. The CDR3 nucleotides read TGTGCCAGCTCAGTCAACGGGGGGGCTCCTACTGGCTACACCTTC.